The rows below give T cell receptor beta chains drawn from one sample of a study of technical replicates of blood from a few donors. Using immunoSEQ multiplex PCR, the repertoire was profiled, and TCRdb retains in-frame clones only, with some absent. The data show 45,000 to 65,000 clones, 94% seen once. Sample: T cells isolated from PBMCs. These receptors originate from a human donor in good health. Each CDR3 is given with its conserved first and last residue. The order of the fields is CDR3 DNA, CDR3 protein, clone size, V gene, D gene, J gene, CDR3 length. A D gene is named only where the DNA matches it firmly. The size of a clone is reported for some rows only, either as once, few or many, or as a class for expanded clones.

TGTGCCAGCAGCTGGACAGGTGGGAGCAATCAGCCCCAGCATTTT | CASSWTGGSNQPQHF | NA | TRBV7-2 | TRBD1 | TRBJ1-5 | 15
TGTGCCAGCAGCGTGCGGCGGCATGAGCAGTTCTTC | CASSVRRHEQFF | NA | TRBV9 | NA | TRBJ2-1 | 12
TGTGCCAGCAGCTATGGGGGGAATGAGCAGTTCTTC | CASSYGGNEQFF | NA | TRBV14 | NA | TRBJ2-1 | 12
TGCGCCAGCAGCTTGGGAGAAGCCCGGGGCAATGAGCAGTTCTTC | CASSLGEARGNEQFF | NA | TRBV5-1 | NA | TRBJ2-1 | 15
TGTGCCAGCAGCTTATCCGGGGATTCACCCCTCCACTTT | CASSLSGDSPLHF | NA | TRBV7-6 | NA | TRBJ1-6 | 13
TGCAGCGTTGAAATCCCGTATACGGGAGTCCAAGAGCAGTACTTC | CSVEIPYTGVQEQYF | NA | TRBV29-1 | NA | TRBJ2-7 | 15
TGTGCCAGCAGAGCTACAGTTTTTACTAACTATGGCTACACCTTC | CASRATVFTNYGYTF | NA | TRBV6-5 | NA | TRBJ1-2 | 15
TGTGCCAGCAGCTTACTTCGGGGGGACTACAATGAGCAGTTCTTC | CASSLLRGDYNEQFF | NA | TRBV7-3 | TRBD2 | TRBJ2-1 | 15
TGTGCCAGCTCACGCGGGGACAGGGGAGCTAACTATGGCTACACCTTC | CASSRGDRGANYGYTF | few | TRBV18 | TRBD1 | TRBJ1-2 | 16
TGCGCCAGCAGCTTGTATTTGCCAGGGCCGAACGAGCAGTACTTC | CASSLYLPGPNEQYF | NA | TRBV5-1 | NA | TRBJ2-7 | 15
TGTGCCAGCAAAGTCGGGGCTAATGAAAAACTGTTTTTT | CASKVGANEKLFF | NA | TRBV28 | NA | TRBJ1-4 | 13
TGTGCCAGCAGCGCCCGGGACAGGGGACGAGAGACCCAGTACTTC | CASSARDRGRETQYF | NA | TRBV11-3 | TRBD1 | TRBJ2-5 | 15
TGTGCCAGCAGCTCCGGGACAGGGTTGGAAATATACGGCTCACCCCTCCACTTT | CASSSGTGLEIYGSPLHF | NA | TRBV7-9 | TRBD1 | TRBJ1-6 | 18
TGTGCCAGCGGTGGTGGGAGGCGGGAGACCCAGTACTTC | CASGGGRRETQYF | NA | TRBV7-9 | NA | TRBJ2-5 | 13
TGTGCCAGCAGCTGGCGTGGGGGAGGCACTGAAGCTTTCTTT | CASSWRGGGTEAFF | NA | TRBV9 | NA | TRBJ1-1 | 14
TGTGCCAGCAGTTTACAGGGGCCCAATGAAGCTTTCTTT | CASSLQGPNEAFF | NA | TRBV28 | NA | TRBJ1-1 | 13
TGTGCCAGCAGCTTCCAGTCTGAAAAACTGTTTTTT | CASSFQSEKLFF | NA | TRBV7-9 | NA | TRBJ1-4 | 12
TGTGCCAGCAGCTTAGGGGAGGCAACTAATGAAAAACTGTTTTTT | CASSLGEATNEKLFF | NA | TRBV7-9 | NA | TRBJ1-4 | 15
TGTGCCAGCAGCTTAGAGGGACAGGTGGGCTACACCTTC | CASSLEGQVGYTF | NA | TRBV7-9 | TRBD1 | TRBJ1-2 | 13
TGCGCCAGCAGCTTGCCCCGGGACAGCCCATCGAACACTGAAGCTTTCTTT | CASSLPRDSPSNTEAFF | NA | TRBV5-1 | TRBD1 | TRBJ1-1 | 17
TGCGCCAGCAGCTTGGTGGTACTAGCGGGTGGAGATACGCAGTATTTT | CASSLVVLAGGDTQYF | NA | TRBV5-1 | TRBD2 | TRBJ2-3 | 16
TGTGCCAGCAGCTTGGCAGGACAGGGTTGGGAGACCCAGTACTTC | CASSLAGQGWETQYF | NA | TRBV5-5 | TRBD1 | TRBJ2-5 | 15